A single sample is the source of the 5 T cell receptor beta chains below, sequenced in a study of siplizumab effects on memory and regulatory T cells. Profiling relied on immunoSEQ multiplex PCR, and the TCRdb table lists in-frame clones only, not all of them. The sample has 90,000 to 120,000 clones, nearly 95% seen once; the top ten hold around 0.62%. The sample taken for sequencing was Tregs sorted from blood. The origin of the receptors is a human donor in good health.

This chain's CDR3 is CASSLPGTRSEQYF. For the CDR3, the DNA is TGTGCCAGCAGTTTACCCGGGACCCGATCCGAGCAGTACTTC. The chain recombines TRBV27 with TRBJ2-7, with D perhaps matching TRBD1 or TRBD2 (5 bases each). Germline CDR1 MNHEY, CDR2 SMNVEV (reference sequence). This CDR3 comprises 14 residues. Trimming left V 2 bases short and J 6 bases short, with 14 bases between.

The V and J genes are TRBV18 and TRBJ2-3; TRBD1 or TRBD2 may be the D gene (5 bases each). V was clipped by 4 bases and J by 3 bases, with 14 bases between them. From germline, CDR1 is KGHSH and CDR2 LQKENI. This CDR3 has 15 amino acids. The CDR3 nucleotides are TGTGCCAGCTCACAAGCCGGGGCGAGGACAGATACGCAGTATTTT. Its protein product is CASSQAGARTDTQYF.

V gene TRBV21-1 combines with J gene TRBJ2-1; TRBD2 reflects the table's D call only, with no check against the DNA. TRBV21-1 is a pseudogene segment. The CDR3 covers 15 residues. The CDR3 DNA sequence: TGTGCCAGCCCTTTAGCGGGAGGGCCAGAGAATGAGCAGTTCTTC. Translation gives CASPLAGGPENEQFF.

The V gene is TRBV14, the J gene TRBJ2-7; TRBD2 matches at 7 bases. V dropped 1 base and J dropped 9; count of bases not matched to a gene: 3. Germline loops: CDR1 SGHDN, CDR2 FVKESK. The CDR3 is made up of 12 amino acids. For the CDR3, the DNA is TGTGCCAGCAGCCAAGCGCGGGAGCGGCAGTACTTC. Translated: CASSQARERQYF.

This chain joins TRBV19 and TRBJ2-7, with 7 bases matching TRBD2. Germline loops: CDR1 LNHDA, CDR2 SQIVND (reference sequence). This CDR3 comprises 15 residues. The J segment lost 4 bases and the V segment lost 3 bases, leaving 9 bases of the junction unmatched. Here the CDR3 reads CASSIFAGAGYEQYF. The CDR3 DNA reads TGTGCCAGTAGTATCTTCGCGGGAGCAGGGTACGAGCAGTACTTC.